A single T cell receptor (beta chain) is shown here with its context. Its antigen is not known. This PCR relied on a set of 60 Vbeta primers and 13 Jbeta primers. TCRdb keeps only in-frame clones here, not all; method: immunoSEQ multiplex PCR. The top ten hold 2.5% to 3.5% of the sample, which has about 140,000 clones, 70% to 80% seen once. The sample belongs to a study of cytomegalovirus exposure and HLA in healthy donors. V dropped 10 bases and J dropped 1 base, with 19 bases sitting between them. The CDR3 sequence is 15 residues long. From germline, CDR1 is LNHDA and CDR2 SQIVND (reference sequence). Study-wide findings and caveats: When a later analysis compared HLA-associated TCR beta chains with equally common others, the HLA-associated chains turned out to be more clonally expanded and to have lower generation probabilities.

The chain has TRBV19 and TRBJ1-1; weak D call: TRBD1 (6 bases). Sequencing was carried out using PBMCs. The receptor's source is a female donor in good health and CMV-seronegative. Written as DNA, the CDR3 is TGTGCCACCAGCTTGAGGGGGTTACAGAACACTGAAGCTTTCTTT. Protein: CATSLRGLQNTEAFF.